This T cell receptor beta chain was recorded in a study of blood T cell repertoires in COVID-19. This CDR3 region has 15 residues. Germline values: CDR1 LNHNV, CDR2 YYDKDF (reference sequence). The V and J ends lost 5 bases and 4 bases, in that order; junction bases with no gene match: 8. Sequencing was performed with immunoSEQ multiplex PCR; in TCRdb, only in-frame clones are kept and a portion is missing. Of around 300,000 clones in the sample, roughly 89% are singletons; the top ten hold about 9.4%. This clone has just one count. The receptor's source is a woman under 40 who had recovered from COVID-19. Sequenced: PBMCs or T cells enriched from blood (not recorded which). The chain employs TRBV15 and TRBJ2-7, with 10 bases matching TRBD1. Here the CDR3 reads CATSSKVGQGYEQYF. The CDR3 DNA follows: TGTGCCACCAGCTCGAAGGTGGGACAGGGGTACGAGCAGTACTTC.